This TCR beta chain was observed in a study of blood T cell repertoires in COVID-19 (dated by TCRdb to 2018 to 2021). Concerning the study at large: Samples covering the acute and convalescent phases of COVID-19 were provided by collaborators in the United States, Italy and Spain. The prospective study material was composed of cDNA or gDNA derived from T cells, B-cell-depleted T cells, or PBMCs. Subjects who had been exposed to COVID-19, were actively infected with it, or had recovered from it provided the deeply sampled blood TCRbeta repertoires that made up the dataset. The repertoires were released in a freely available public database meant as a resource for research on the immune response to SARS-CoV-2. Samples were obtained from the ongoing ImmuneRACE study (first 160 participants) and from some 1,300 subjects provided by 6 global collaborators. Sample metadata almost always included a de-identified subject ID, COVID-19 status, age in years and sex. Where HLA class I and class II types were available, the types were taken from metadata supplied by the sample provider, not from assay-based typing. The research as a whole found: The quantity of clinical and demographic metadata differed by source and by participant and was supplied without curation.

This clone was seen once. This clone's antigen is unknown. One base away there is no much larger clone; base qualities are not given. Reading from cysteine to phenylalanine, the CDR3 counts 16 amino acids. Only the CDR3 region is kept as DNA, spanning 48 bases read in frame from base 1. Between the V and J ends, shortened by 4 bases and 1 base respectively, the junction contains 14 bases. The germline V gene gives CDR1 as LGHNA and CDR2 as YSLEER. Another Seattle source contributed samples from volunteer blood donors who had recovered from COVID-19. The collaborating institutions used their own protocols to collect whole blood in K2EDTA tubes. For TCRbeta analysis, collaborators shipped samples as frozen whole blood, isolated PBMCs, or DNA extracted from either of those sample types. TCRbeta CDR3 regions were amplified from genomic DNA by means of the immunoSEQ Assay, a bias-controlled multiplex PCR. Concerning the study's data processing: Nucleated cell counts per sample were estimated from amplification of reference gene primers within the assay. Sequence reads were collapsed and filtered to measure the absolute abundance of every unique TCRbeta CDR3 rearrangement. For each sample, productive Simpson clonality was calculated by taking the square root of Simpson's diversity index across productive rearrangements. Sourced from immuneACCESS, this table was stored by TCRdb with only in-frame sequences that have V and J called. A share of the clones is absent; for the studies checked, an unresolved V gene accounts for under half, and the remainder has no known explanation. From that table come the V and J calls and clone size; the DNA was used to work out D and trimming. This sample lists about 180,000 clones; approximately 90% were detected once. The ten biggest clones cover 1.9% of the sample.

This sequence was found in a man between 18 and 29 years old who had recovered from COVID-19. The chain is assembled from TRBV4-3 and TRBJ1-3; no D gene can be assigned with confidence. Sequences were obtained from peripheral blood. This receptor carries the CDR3 CASSLAWSQSGNTIYF. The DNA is TGCGCCAGCAGCCTAGCCTGGTCGCAGTCTGGAAACACCATATATTTT.